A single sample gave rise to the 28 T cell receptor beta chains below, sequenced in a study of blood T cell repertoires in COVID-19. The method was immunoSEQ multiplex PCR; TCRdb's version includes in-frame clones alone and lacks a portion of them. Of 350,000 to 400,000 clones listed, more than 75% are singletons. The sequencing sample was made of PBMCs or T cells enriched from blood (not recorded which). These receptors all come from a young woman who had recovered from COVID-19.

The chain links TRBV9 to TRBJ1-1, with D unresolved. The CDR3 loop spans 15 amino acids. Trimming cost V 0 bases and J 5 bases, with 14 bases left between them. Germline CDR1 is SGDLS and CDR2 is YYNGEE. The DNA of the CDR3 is TGTGCCAGCAGCGTAGGGAGGGAACCAAAGACTGAAGCTTTCTTT. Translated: CASSVGREPKTEAFF.

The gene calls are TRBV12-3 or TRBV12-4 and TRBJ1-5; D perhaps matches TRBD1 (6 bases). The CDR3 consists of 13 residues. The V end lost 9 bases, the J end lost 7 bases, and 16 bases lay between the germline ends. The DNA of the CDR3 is TGTGCCAGTTGTGAACAGGGCAGACAGCCCCAGCATTTT. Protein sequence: CASCEQGRQPQHF.

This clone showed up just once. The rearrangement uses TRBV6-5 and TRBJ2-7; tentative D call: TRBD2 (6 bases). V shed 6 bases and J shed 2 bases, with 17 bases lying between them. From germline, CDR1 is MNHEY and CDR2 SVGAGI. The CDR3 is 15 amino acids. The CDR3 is CASRGGLLDTYEQYF. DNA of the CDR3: TGTGCCAGCAGGGGGGGACTCCTAGATACCTACGAGCAGTACTTC.

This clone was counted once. As DNA, the CDR3 is TGTGCCAGCAGCCAAGAGGGTCTAGCGGGCTACGCCACAGATACGCAGTATTTT. Translating gives CASSQEGLAGYATDTQYF. This chain joins TRBV3-1 (or the pseudogene TRBV3-2) and TRBJ2-3, with 8 bases that match TRBD2. Germline trimming cut 0 bases from V and 2 bases from J; bases unmatched to any gene: 10. Germline CDR1 LGHDT, CDR2 YNNKEL (reference sequence). The CDR3 consists of 18 residues.

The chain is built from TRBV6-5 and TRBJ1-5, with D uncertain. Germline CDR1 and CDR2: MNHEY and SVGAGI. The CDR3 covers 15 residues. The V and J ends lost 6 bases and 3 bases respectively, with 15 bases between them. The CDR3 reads CASRRGGGPNQPQHF. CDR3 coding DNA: TGTGCCAGCAGGAGAGGTGGCGGCCCCAATCAGCCCCAGCATTTT.

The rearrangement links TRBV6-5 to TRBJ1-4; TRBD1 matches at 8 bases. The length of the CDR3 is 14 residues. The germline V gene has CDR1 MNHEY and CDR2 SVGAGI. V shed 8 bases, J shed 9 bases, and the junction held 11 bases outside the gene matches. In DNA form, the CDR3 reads TGTGCCAGCTCCCCTCTAACAGGGGGAAAAAAACTGTTTTTT. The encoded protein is CASSPLTGGKKLFF.

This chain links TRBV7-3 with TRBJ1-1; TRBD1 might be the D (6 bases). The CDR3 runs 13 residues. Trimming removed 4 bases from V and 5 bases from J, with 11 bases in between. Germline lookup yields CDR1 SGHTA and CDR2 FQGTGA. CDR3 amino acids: CASSSTQGTEAFF. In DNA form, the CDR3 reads TGTGCCAGCAGCTCTACACAGGGTACTGAAGCTTTCTTT.

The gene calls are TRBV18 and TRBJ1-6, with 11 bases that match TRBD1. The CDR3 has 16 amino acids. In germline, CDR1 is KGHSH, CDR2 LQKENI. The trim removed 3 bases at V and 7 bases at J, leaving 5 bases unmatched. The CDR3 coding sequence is TGTGCCAGCTCACCTGGGACAGGGGGAAGCAATTCACCCCTCCACTTT. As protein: CASSPGTGGSNSPLHF.

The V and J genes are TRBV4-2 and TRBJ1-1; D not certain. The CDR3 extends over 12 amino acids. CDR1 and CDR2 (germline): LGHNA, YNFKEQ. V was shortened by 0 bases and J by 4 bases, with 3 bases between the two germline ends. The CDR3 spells CASSQESTEAFF. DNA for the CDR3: TGTGCCAGCAGCCAAGAGAGCACTGAAGCTTTCTTT.

The CDR3 spells CASSTLGQGGGYTF. The CDR3 bases are TGTGCCAGCAGTACACTCGGGCAGGGCGGTGGCTACACCTTC. The chain has TRBV14 and TRBJ1-2, with D possibly matching TRBD1 (5 bases). The CDR3 runs 14 residues. Trimming cost V 6 bases and J 7 bases, with 18 bases left between them. Germline V gives CDR1 SGHDN, CDR2 FVKESK.

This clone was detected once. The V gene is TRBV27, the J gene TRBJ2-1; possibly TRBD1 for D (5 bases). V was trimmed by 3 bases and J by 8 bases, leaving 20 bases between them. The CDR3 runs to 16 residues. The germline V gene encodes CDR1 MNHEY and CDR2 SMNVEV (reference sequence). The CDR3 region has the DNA TGTGCCAGCAGTTTTGATCGAGCATTATTAGGGGATGAGCAGTTCTTC. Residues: CASSFDRALLGDEQFF.

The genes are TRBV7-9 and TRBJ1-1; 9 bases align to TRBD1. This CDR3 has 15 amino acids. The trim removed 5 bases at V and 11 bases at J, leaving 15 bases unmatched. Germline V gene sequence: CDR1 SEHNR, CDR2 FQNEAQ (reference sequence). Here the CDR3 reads CASSLSRDRALQAFF. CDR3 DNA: TGTGCCAGCAGCCTCTCCCGGGACAGGGCCCTCCAGGCTTTCTTT.

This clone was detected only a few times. The CDR3 DNA is TGCGCCAGCAGCTTCGGGCAGGGGAGCACAGATACGCAGTATTTT. Translation gives CASSFGQGSTDTQYF. V gene TRBV5-1 combines with J gene TRBJ2-3; possible D gene TRBD1, 6 bases. There are 15 residues in the CDR3. V was trimmed by 2 bases and J by 0 bases, leaving 10 bases between them. Germline values: CDR1 SGHRS, CDR2 YFSETQ.

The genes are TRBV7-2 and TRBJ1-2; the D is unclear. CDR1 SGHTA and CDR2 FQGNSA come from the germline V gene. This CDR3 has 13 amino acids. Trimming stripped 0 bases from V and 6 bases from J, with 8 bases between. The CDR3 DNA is TGTGCCAGCAGCTTAGCGTTAAGAGATGGCTACACCTTC. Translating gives CASSLALRDGYTF. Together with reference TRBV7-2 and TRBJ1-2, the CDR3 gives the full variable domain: GAGVSQSPSNKVTEKGKDVELRCDPISGHTALYWYRQSLGQGLEFLIYFQGNSAPDKSGLPSDRFSAERTGGSVSTLTIQRTQQEDSAVYLCASSLALRDGYTFGSGTRLTVV.

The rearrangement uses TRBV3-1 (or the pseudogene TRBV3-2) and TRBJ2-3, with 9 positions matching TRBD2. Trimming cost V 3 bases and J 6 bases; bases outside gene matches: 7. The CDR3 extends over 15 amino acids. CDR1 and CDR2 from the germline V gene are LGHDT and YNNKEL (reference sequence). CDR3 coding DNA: TGTGCCAGCAGCCAGGGGAGCGGGGGGTCGGATACGCAGTATTTT. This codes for CASSQGSGGSDTQYF.

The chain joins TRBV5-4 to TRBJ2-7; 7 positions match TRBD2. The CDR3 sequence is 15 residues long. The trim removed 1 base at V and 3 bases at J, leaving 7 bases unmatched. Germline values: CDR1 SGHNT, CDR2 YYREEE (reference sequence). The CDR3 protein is CASSLTTSSHYEQYF. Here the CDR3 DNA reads TGTGCCAGCAGCTTGACGACTAGCAGCCACTACGAGCAGTACTTC.

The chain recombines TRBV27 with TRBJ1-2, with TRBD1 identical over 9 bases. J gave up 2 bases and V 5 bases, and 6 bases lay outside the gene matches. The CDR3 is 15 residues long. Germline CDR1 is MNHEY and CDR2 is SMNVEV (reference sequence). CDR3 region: CASSASGTGNYGYTF. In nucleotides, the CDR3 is TGTGCCAGCAGTGCATCCGGGACAGGGAACTATGGCTACACCTTC.

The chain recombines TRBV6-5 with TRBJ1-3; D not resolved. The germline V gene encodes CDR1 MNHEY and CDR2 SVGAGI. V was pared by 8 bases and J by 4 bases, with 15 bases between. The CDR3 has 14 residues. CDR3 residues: CASAAGFRGNTIYF. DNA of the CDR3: TGTGCCAGCGCGGCGGGGTTTAGGGGAAACACCATATATTTT.

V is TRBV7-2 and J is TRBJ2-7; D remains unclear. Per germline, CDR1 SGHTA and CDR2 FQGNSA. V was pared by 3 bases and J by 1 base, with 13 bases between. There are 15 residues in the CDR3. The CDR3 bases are TGTGCCAGCAGCTTGTCGCACAAATTATCCTACGAGCAGTACTTC. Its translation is CASSLSHKLSYEQYF.

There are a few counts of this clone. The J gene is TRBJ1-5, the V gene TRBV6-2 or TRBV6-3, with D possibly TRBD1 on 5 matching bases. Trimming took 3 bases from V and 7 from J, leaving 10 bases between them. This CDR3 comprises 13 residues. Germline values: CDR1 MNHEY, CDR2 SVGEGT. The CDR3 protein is CASSYGQGQPQHF. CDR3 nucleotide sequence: TGTGCCAGCAGTTATGGCCAGGGACAGCCCCAGCATTTT.

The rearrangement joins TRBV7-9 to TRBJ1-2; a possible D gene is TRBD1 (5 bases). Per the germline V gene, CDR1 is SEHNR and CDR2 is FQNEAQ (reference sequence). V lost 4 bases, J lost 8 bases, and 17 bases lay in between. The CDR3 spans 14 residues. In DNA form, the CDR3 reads TGTGCCAGCAGCTACTCTCTCGGGGGTGGAGGCTACACCTTC. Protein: CASSYSLGGGGYTF.

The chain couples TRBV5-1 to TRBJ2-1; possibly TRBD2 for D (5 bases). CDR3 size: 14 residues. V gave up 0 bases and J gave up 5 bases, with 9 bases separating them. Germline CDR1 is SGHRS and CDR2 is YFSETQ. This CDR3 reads CASSLGGVHNEQFF. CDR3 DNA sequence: TGCGCCAGCAGCTTGGGGGGAGTACACAATGAGCAGTTCTTC.

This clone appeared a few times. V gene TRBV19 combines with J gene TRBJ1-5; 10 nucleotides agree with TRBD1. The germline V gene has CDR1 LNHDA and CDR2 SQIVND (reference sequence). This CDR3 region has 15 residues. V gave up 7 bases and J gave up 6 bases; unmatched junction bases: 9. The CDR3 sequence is CASIGDRGGGQPQHF. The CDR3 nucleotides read TGTGCCAGTATTGGGGACAGGGGCGGAGGTCAGCCCCAGCATTTT.

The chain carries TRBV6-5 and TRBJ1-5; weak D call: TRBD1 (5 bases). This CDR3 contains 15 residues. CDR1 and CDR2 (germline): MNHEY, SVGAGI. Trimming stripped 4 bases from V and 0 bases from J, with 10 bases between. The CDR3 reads CASSSTEYSNQPQHF. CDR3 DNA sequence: TGTGCCAGCAGTTCGACAGAATATAGCAATCAGCCCCAGCATTTT.

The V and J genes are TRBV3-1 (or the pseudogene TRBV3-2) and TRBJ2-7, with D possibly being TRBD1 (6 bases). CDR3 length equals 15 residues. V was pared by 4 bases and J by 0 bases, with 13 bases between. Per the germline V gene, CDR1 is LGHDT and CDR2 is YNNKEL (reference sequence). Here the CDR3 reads CASSPSGVFSYEQYF. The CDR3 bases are TGTGCCAGCAGCCCCTCAGGGGTTTTCTCCTACGAGCAGTACTTC.

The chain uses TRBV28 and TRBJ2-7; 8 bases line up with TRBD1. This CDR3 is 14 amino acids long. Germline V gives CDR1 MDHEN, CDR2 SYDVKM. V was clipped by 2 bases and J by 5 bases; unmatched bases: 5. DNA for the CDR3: TGTGCCAGCAGTTTAGCGGACAGGGACCACGAGCAGTACTTC. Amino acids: CASSLADRDHEQYF.

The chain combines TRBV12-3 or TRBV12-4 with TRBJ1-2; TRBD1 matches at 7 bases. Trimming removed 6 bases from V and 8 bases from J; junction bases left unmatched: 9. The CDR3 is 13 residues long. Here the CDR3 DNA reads TGTGCCAGCAGCCTAGGGGGCCTTGGAGGCTACACCTTC. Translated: CASSLGGLGGYTF.

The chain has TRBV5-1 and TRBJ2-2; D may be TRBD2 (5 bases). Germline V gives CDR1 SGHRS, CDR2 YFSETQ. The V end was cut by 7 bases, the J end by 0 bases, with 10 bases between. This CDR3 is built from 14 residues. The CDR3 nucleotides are TGCGCCAGCCGGGGAGACCCGAACACCGGGGAGCTGTTTTTT. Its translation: CASRGDPNTGELFF.